These T cell receptor beta chains were read from a single sample in a study of CD8+ T cells in alopecia areata. Sequencing was performed with immunoSEQ multiplex PCR; in TCRdb, only in-frame clones are kept and a portion is missing. This table has around 150,000 clones, less than 75% appearing once. Sequences were obtained from CD8+ T cells sorted from blood. The receptors were gathered from a human donor in good health. Both conserved end residues are part of each CDR3. D genes are given only for firm matches. The size of a clone is reported for some rows only, either as once, few or many, or as a class for expanded clones.

V gene	J gene	clone size	D gene	CDR3 DNA	CDR3 protein
TRBV9	TRBJ2-1	NA	TRBD2	TGTGCCAGCAGCGTTGGGGGACTAGCGGTAAACCGCTCCTACAATGAGCAGTTCTTC	CASSVGGLAVNRSYNEQFF
TRBV2	TRBJ2-7	NA	NA	TGTGCCAGCCCGTCGCCCCTGGACGAGCAGTACTTC	CASPSPLDEQYF
TRBV27	TRBJ1-2	NA	NA	TGTGCCAGCAGTTGGGCAGGGCAGGGGAGGGGCTATGGCTACACCTTC	CASSWAGQGRGYGYTF
TRBV18	TRBJ2-7	NA	NA	TGTGCCAGCTCACCGGGCACTGACTACATCTACGAGCAGTACTTC	CASSPGTDYIYEQYF
TRBV7-9	TRBJ2-1	NA	TRBD2	TGTGCCAGCAGCCAAGCGGGGCTAGCGGGGTACAATGAGCAGTTCTTC	CASSQAGLAGYNEQFF
TRBV9	TRBJ2-7	few	NA	TGTGCCAGCAGCGTAGGCAAAGCGAGCGAGCAGTACTTC	CASSVGKASEQYF
TRBV29-1	TRBJ2-7	NA	NA	TGCAGCGTTGGCAGCTCCTACGAGCAGTACTTC	CSVGSSYEQYF
TRBV29-1	TRBJ2-1	few	TRBD2	TGCAGCGTTGAAGGGGGGACTAGCGGGATCTACAATGAGCAGTTCTTC	CSVEGGTSGIYNEQFF
TRBV7-6	TRBJ2-1	NA	TRBD1	TGTGCCAGCAGCTTAGGAGACAGGGCTGGCAATGAGCAGTTCTTC	CASSLGDRAGNEQFF
TRBV10-2	TRBJ2-1	NA	NA	TGCGCCAGCAGTGAGTTCCCCTACGGTTCCGCTGAGCAGTTCTTC	CASSEFPYGSAEQFF
TRBV9	TRBJ2-3	NA	NA	TGTGCCAGCAGCGTAGCTCCGGACTTCTCGCGGGATACGCAGTATTTT	CASSVAPDFSRDTQYF
TRBV6-1	TRBJ1-5	NA	NA	TGTGCCAGCAGAGACGGGCCACCCCAACAGCCCCAGCATTTT	CASRDGPPQQPQHF
TRBV29-1	TRBJ2-1	NA	NA	TGCAGCGTTGTCCAAAAAGCGGATGAGCAGTTCTTC	CSVVQKADEQFF
TRBV28	TRBJ2-7	NA	NA	TGTGCCAGCAGGAAAGGGTTGGGGGTCCACCCTTACGAGCAGTACTTC	CASRKGLGVHPYEQYF
TRBV29-1	TRBJ2-6	few	NA	TGCAGCGTTGAAGAATCCGCCCCTGGGGCCAACGTCCTGACTTTC	CSVEESAPGANVLTF
TRBV12-2	TRBJ2-7	NA	NA	TGTGCAAGTCGCTTACCATGGGACGGTTTAAAGAACGAGCAGTACTTC	CASRLPWDGLKNEQYF
TRBV29-1	TRBJ2-7	few	NA	TGCAGCGTTGTTCCCAGGGCCTCCTACGAGCAGTACTTC	CSVVPRASYEQYF
TRBV5-6	TRBJ2-7	few	NA	TGTGCCAGCAGATCAACAGGGATCTACGAGCAGTACTTC	CASRSTGIYEQYF
TRBV7-8	TRBJ2-3	NA	NA	TGTGCCAGCAGCTTAGGGTTTGATACGCAGTATTTT	CASSLGFDTQYF
TRBV6-1	TRBJ2-7	few	TRBD1	TGTGCCAGCAGTGATTACCGGGACAGCTCCTACGAGCAGTACTTC	CASSDYRDSSYEQYF
TRBV15	TRBJ2-2	few	NA	TGTGCCACCAGCAGACTTGGGGGCGGGGAGCTGTTTTTT	CATSRLGGGELFF
TRBV7-9	TRBJ2-4	few	NA	TGTGCCAGCAGCCCGACGGACCTTCGAGCCAAAAACATTCAGTACTTC	CASSPTDLRAKNIQYF
TRBV29-1	TRBJ2-1	few	TRBD2	TGCAGCGTTGAAGCCCTAGCGGGGGGCAATGAGCAGTTCTTC	CSVEALAGGNEQFF
TRBV27	TRBJ2-3	NA	NA	TGTGCCAGCTCAGACCGGCGGTCAGATACGCAGTATTTT	CASSDRRSDTQYF
TRBV29-1	TRBJ2-5	NA	NA	TGCAGCGTACAGGGACGGGAGACCCAGTACTTC	CSVQGRETQYF
TRBV7-9	TRBJ2-3	NA	TRBD2	TGTGCCAGCAGCTTACCTCGACTAGCGGGGAGCCCTCATACGCAGTATTTT	CASSLPRLAGSPHTQYF
TRBV30	TRBJ2-7	once	NA	TGTGCCTGGAGTAGCCTCCAGTACTACGAGCAGTACTTC	CAWSSLQYYEQYF
TRBV27	TRBJ1-1	NA	NA	TGTGCCAGCAGTTTACAGGGGTTAAACACTGAAGCTTTCTTT	CASSLQGLNTEAFF
TRBV29-1	TRBJ1-1	NA	TRBD1	TGCAGCGTTGGGGACAGGGGCACTGAAGCTTTCTTT	CSVGDRGTEAFF
TRBV9	TRBJ2-3	NA	TRBD1	TGTGCCAGCAGCGTCGACAGGGATCAAGATACGCAGTATTTT	CASSVDRDQDTQYF
TRBV19	TRBJ2-1	medium-sized	NA	TGTGCCAGTAGTCTCGATACAGGGTTTCGGGATGAGCAGTTCTTC	CASSLDTGFRDEQFF
TRBV9	TRBJ2-1	NA	NA	TGTGCCAGCAGCGAGACGGACGCCCCCTACAATGAGCAGTTCTTC	CASSETDAPYNEQFF
TRBV29-1	TRBJ2-1	NA	NA	TGCAGCGTTATGGGACTTCCTAGACCAAATGAGCAGTTCTTC	CSVMGLPRPNEQFF
TRBV6-5	TRBJ2-4	few	NA	TGTGCCAGCAGGAAACAGCCGTGGGACATTCAGTACTTC	CASRKQPWDIQYF
TRBV4-1	TRBJ1-1	NA	TRBD1	TGCGCCAGCAGCCAAGTGGAAACAGGGGGCACTGAAGCTTTCTTT	CASSQVETGGTEAFF
TRBV29-1	TRBJ1-4	NA	NA	TGCAGCGCCGTTCCAAGAGGTCAGGGGCTCCCTGGTAATGAAAAACTGTTTTTT	CSAVPRGQGLPGNEKLFF
TRBV10-1	TRBJ2-7	NA	TRBD1	TGCGCCAGCAGCCGGGACAGCTCCTCCTACGAGCAGTACTTC	CASSRDSSSYEQYF
TRBV14	TRBJ1-1	NA	NA	TGTGCCAGCAGCCAAGTCAGGGCGGGCACTGAAGCTTTCTTT	CASSQVRAGTEAFF
TRBV19	TRBJ1-5	NA	NA	TGTGCCAGTAGTATTACCGGGGAGGGCAATCAGCCCCAGCATTTT	CASSITGEGNQPQHF